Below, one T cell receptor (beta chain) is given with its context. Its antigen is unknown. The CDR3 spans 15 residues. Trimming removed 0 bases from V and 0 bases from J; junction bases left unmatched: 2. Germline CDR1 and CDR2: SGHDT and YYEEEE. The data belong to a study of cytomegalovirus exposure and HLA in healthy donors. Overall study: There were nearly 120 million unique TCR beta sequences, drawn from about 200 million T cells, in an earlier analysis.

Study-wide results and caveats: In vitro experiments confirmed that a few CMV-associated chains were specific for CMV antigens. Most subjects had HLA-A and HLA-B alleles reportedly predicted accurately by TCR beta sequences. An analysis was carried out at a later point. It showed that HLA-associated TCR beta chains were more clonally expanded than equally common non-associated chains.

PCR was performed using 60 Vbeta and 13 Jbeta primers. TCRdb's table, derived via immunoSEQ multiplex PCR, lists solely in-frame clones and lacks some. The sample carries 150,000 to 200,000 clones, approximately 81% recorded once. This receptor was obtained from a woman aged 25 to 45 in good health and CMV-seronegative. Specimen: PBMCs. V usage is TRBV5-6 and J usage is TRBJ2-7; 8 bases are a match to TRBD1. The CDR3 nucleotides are TGTGCCAGCAGCTTGGTGGACAGGGCCTCCTACGAGCAGTACTTC. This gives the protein CASSLVDRASYEQYF.